These T cell receptor beta chains were read from a single sample in a study of beta chain features in type 1 diabetes. The data were produced by immunoSEQ multiplex PCR, yet TCRdb's version contains in-frame clones alone and is incomplete. The data show roughly 170,000 clones, with around 13% seen just once and roughly 0.6% held by the top ten. Sequencing was performed on central memory CD4+ T cells from blood. These receptors originate from a woman younger than 35 in good health. Each CDR3 is given with its conserved first and last residue. Fields, in order: J gene, D gene, V gene, clone size, CDR3 protein, CDR3 DNA. The D gene is left open where the match is weak. Some rows mark clone size as missing; the rest say once, few, many or name a class of expanded clone.

j_call: TRBJ1-5; d_call: .; v_call: TRBV4-1; clone_size: many; cdr3_aa: CASSQDGGLGNQPQHF; cdr3_nt: TGCGCCAGCAGCCAAGATGGAGGGTTGGGCAATCAGCCCCAGCATTTT
j_call: TRBJ2-3; d_call: TRBD2; v_call: TRBV10-2; clone_size: few; cdr3_aa: CASSETGTSGRDTQYF; cdr3_nt: TGCGCCAGCAGTGAGACGGGGACTAGCGGGAGAGATACGCAGTATTTT
j_call: TRBJ1-4; d_call: TRBD1; v_call: TRBV4-2; clone_size: few; cdr3_aa: CASSQARGSLTNEKLFF; cdr3_nt: TGTGCCAGCAGCCAAGCCAGGGGGTCCCTAACTAATGAAAAACTGTTTTTT
j_call: TRBJ1-5; d_call: TRBD1; v_call: TRBV18; clone_size: few; cdr3_aa: CASSPGTGYNQPQHF; cdr3_nt: TGTGCCAGCTCACCGGGGACAGGCTACAATCAGCCCCAGCATTTT
j_call: TRBJ1-2; d_call: TRBD1; v_call: TRBV5-4; clone_size: .; cdr3_aa: CASSWDDRAYGYTF; cdr3_nt: TGTGCCAGCAGCTGGGATGACAGGGCCTATGGCTACACCTTC
j_call: TRBJ1-1; d_call: .; v_call: TRBV4-3; clone_size: few; cdr3_aa: CASSSWTSNTEAFF; cdr3_nt: TGCGCCAGCAGCTCCTGGACATCGAACACTGAAGCTTTCTTT
j_call: TRBJ1-1; d_call: .; v_call: TRBV18; clone_size: .; cdr3_aa: CASSPSWEGDTEAFF; cdr3_nt: TGTGCCAGCTCTCCCAGTTGGGAGGGGGACACTGAAGCTTTCTTT
j_call: TRBJ2-7; d_call: .; v_call: TRBV9; clone_size: .; cdr3_aa: CASSARQTVYEQYF; cdr3_nt: TGTGCCAGCAGCGCCAGACAGACTGTCTACGAGCAGTACTTC
j_call: TRBJ2-5; d_call: TRBD2; v_call: TRBV6-6; clone_size: few; cdr3_aa: CASSYLGLVGETQYF; cdr3_nt: TGTGCCAGCAGTTACTTGGGACTAGTGGGAGAGACCCAGTACTTC
j_call: TRBJ1-1; d_call: TRBD1; v_call: TRBV28; clone_size: .; cdr3_aa: CASSLEGAESDTEAFF; cdr3_nt: TGTGCCAGCAGTTTGGAGGGGGCGGAATCGGACACTGAAGCTTTCTTT
j_call: TRBJ1-4; d_call: .; v_call: TRBV6-5; clone_size: few; cdr3_aa: CASSNGRRREKLFF; cdr3_nt: TGTGCCAGCAGTAATGGACGGAGGAGGGAAAAACTGTTTTTT
j_call: TRBJ1-2; d_call: .; v_call: TRBV27; clone_size: .; cdr3_aa: CASRDMSYGYTF; cdr3_nt: TGTGCCAGCCGGGACATGAGCTATGGCTACACCTTC
j_call: TRBJ2-1; d_call: TRBD2; v_call: TRBV5-4; clone_size: few; cdr3_aa: CASSTRSGVSYNEQFF; cdr3_nt: TGTGCCAGCAGTACTCGGAGCGGGGTTTCCTACAATGAGCAGTTCTTC
j_call: TRBJ2-6; d_call: TRBD1; v_call: TRBV28; clone_size: few; cdr3_aa: CASSSGGAGANVLTF; cdr3_nt: TGTGCCAGCAGTTCAGGGGGCGCTGGGGCCAACGTCCTGACTTTC
j_call: TRBJ1-2; d_call: .; v_call: TRBV11-2; clone_size: few; cdr3_aa: CASSLDRGTSGYTF; cdr3_nt: TGTGCCAGCAGCCTAGACCGGGGAACGAGTGGCTACACCTTC
j_call: TRBJ1-2; d_call: .; v_call: TRBV28; clone_size: .; cdr3_aa: CASSFGGTTFGNYGYTF; cdr3_nt: TGTGCCAGCAGTTTTGGAGGGACGACTTTCGGAAACTATGGCTACACCTTC
j_call: TRBJ2-2; d_call: .; v_call: TRBV7-2; clone_size: few; cdr3_aa: CASSSPGLANTGELFF; cdr3_nt: TGTGCCAGCAGCTCCCCGGGACTGGCGAACACCGGGGAGCTGTTTTTT
j_call: TRBJ2-7; d_call: .; v_call: TRBV19; clone_size: .; cdr3_aa: CASSALPSYEQYF; cdr3_nt: TGTGCCAGTAGTGCACTACCCTCCTACGAGCAGTACTTC
j_call: TRBJ1-5; d_call: .; v_call: TRBV10-3; clone_size: few; cdr3_aa: CAIKEGNQPQHF; cdr3_nt: TGTGCCATCAAGGAGGGGAATCAGCCCCAGCATTTT
j_call: TRBJ2-2; d_call: TRBD2; v_call: TRBV7-9; clone_size: .; cdr3_aa: CASSFSGRARTGELFF; cdr3_nt: TGTGCCAGCAGCTTTAGCGGGAGGGCCCGAACCGGGGAGCTGTTTTTT
j_call: TRBJ2-1; d_call: .; v_call: TRBV19; clone_size: .; cdr3_aa: CASSIRRDSYNEQFF; cdr3_nt: TGTGCCAGTAGTATAAGGAGGGATAGCTACAATGAGCAGTTCTTC
j_call: TRBJ2-1; d_call: .; v_call: TRBV6-6; clone_size: .; cdr3_aa: CASSYRGLGGNEQFF; cdr3_nt: TGTGCCAGCAGTTACCGCGGGTTAGGAGGCAATGAGCAGTTCTTC
j_call: TRBJ2-2; d_call: .; v_call: TRBV7-7; clone_size: once; cdr3_aa: CASSLARLGGGELFF; cdr3_nt: TGTGCCAGCAGCTTAGCCCGACTAGGTGGCGGGGAGCTGTTTTTT
j_call: TRBJ2-4; d_call: .; v_call: TRBV29-1; clone_size: many; cdr3_aa: CSVVRGADKNIQYF; cdr3_nt: TGCAGCGTCGTCCGGGGAGCCGACAAAAACATTCAGTACTTC
j_call: TRBJ2-7; d_call: .; v_call: TRBV28; clone_size: few; cdr3_aa: CASRSIRSSYEQYF; cdr3_nt: TGTGCCAGCAGGAGTATTAGAAGCTCCTACGAGCAGTACTTC
j_call: TRBJ1-2; d_call: TRBD1; v_call: TRBV28; clone_size: .; cdr3_aa: CASRGGSTGSGGYTF; cdr3_nt: TGTGCCAGCAGGGGGGGATCGACAGGGTCAGGGGGCTACACCTTC
j_call: TRBJ1-2; d_call: .; v_call: TRBV18; clone_size: .; cdr3_aa: CASSALRDSNGYTF; cdr3_nt: TGTGCCAGCTCTGCTTTGCGAGACAGTAATGGCTACACCTTC
j_call: TRBJ1-1; d_call: .; v_call: TRBV28; clone_size: .; cdr3_aa: CASSPGDSFTEAFF; cdr3_nt: TGTGCCAGCAGTCCAGGGGATAGTTTCACTGAAGCTTTCTTT
j_call: TRBJ2-7; d_call: .; v_call: TRBV29-1; clone_size: .; cdr3_aa: CSVVVALGTYEQYF; cdr3_nt: TGCAGCGTTGTCGTAGCGCTTGGAACCTACGAGCAGTACTTC
j_call: TRBJ1-2; d_call: .; v_call: TRBV28; clone_size: few; cdr3_aa: CASTSGGAGGYTF; cdr3_nt: TGTGCCAGCACCAGCGGGGGGGCAGGTGGCTACACCTTC
j_call: TRBJ2-6; d_call: TRBD1; v_call: TRBV4-1; clone_size: .; cdr3_aa: CASSQTGQGESGANVLTF; cdr3_nt: TGCGCCAGCAGCCAGACCGGACAGGGAGAATCTGGGGCCAACGTCCTGACTTTC
j_call: TRBJ2-4; d_call: .; v_call: TRBV30; clone_size: .; cdr3_aa: CAWSTDRIQYF; cdr3_nt: TGTGCCTGGAGTACCGACAGGATTCAGTACTTC
j_call: TRBJ2-1; d_call: TRBD1; v_call: TRBV11-2; clone_size: few; cdr3_aa: CASSPRTGPNYNEQFF; cdr3_nt: TGTGCCAGCAGCCCGCGGACAGGGCCCAACTACAATGAGCAGTTCTTC
j_call: TRBJ2-4; d_call: .; v_call: TRBV29-1; clone_size: few; cdr3_aa: CSVSYGENIQYF; cdr3_nt: TGCAGCGTTTCTTACGGGGAAAACATTCAGTACTTC
j_call: TRBJ2-1; d_call: TRBD2; v_call: TRBV7-2; clone_size: many; cdr3_aa: CASSLVAGGINEQFF; cdr3_nt: TGTGCCAGCAGCTTAGTAGCGGGAGGGATCAATGAGCAGTTCTTC
j_call: TRBJ2-7; d_call: .; v_call: TRBV29-1; clone_size: .; cdr3_aa: CSVDQNEQYF; cdr3_nt: TGCAGCGTTGATCAGAACGAGCAGTACTTC
j_call: TRBJ2-7; d_call: TRBD1; v_call: TRBV7-6; clone_size: few; cdr3_aa: CASSLRGGQASSYEQYF; cdr3_nt: TGTGCCAGCAGCTTAAGGGGCGGACAGGCAAGCTCCTACGAGCAGTACTTC
j_call: TRBJ1-3; d_call: .; v_call: TRBV7-8; clone_size: few; cdr3_aa: CASSPRSELTGNTIYF; cdr3_nt: TGTGCCAGCAGCCCGAGGTCGGAGCTAACTGGAAACACCATATATTTT
j_call: TRBJ2-6; d_call: .; v_call: TRBV2; clone_size: .; cdr3_aa: CASRRQNSGANVLTF; cdr3_nt: TGTGCCAGCAGGAGACAGAACTCTGGGGCCAACGTCCTGACTTTC
j_call: TRBJ2-2; d_call: .; v_call: TRBV29-1; clone_size: .; cdr3_aa: CSVRADAGELFF; cdr3_nt: TGCAGCGTTCGTGCGGATGCCGGGGAGCTGTTTTTT
j_call: TRBJ2-7; d_call: TRBD1; v_call: TRBV6-6; clone_size: .; cdr3_aa: CASWTGGYEQYF; cdr3_nt: TGTGCCAGCTGGACAGGGGGCTACGAGCAGTACTTC
j_call: TRBJ2-1; d_call: .; v_call: TRBV11-2; clone_size: .; cdr3_aa: CASSQSENNEQFF; cdr3_nt: TGTGCCAGCAGCCAAAGCGAAAACAATGAGCAGTTCTTC
j_call: TRBJ2-7; d_call: .; v_call: TRBV6-1; clone_size: few; cdr3_aa: CASSEYSGRTYEQYF; cdr3_nt: TGTGCCAGCAGTGAATATTCGGGGAGGACCTACGAGCAGTACTTC
j_call: TRBJ2-5; d_call: .; v_call: TRBV15; clone_size: .; cdr3_aa: CATSLAEPPRTQYF; cdr3_nt: TGTGCCACCAGCTTAGCAGAACCGCCACGGACCCAGTACTTC
j_call: TRBJ2-6; d_call: .; v_call: TRBV28; clone_size: few; cdr3_aa: CASSSLAGQGANVLTF; cdr3_nt: TGTGCCAGCAGTTCTCTGGCGGGACAGGGGGCCAACGTCCTGACTTTC
j_call: TRBJ2-1; d_call: TRBD2; v_call: TRBV11-2; clone_size: .; cdr3_aa: CASAAPRLAGVSLNEQFF; cdr3_nt: TGTGCCAGCGCCGCTCCGAGACTAGCGGGAGTATCCCTCAATGAGCAGTTCTTC
j_call: TRBJ1-1; d_call: TRBD1; v_call: TRBV7-9; clone_size: .; cdr3_aa: CASIKTGRGAEAFF; cdr3_nt: TGTGCCAGCATCAAGACAGGGAGAGGGGCTGAAGCTTTCTTT
j_call: TRBJ2-3; d_call: .; v_call: TRBV28; clone_size: few; cdr3_aa: CASSLSWGLSVTDTQYF; cdr3_nt: TGTGCCAGCAGTTTAAGTTGGGGACTTAGTGTCACAGATACGCAGTATTTT
j_call: TRBJ2-3; d_call: TRBD2; v_call: TRBV9; clone_size: .; cdr3_aa: CASSVASGITDTQYF; cdr3_nt: TGTGCCAGCAGCGTAGCGAGCGGGATCACAGATACGCAGTATTTT
j_call: TRBJ2-7; d_call: TRBD1; v_call: TRBV28; clone_size: few; cdr3_aa: CASSSSGTGSYEQYF; cdr3_nt: TGTGCCAGCAGTTCCTCCGGGACAGGGAGCTACGAGCAGTACTTC
j_call: TRBJ2-5; d_call: .; v_call: TRBV29-1; clone_size: .; cdr3_aa: CSAPGRGALDQYF; cdr3_nt: TGCAGCGCCCCGGGGCGCGGGGCCTTAGACCAGTACTTC
j_call: TRBJ2-1; d_call: .; v_call: TRBV25-1; clone_size: few; cdr3_aa: CASSISSIYNEQFF; cdr3_nt: TGTGCCAGCAGTATTAGCAGTATATACAATGAGCAGTTCTTC
j_call: TRBJ1-1; d_call: .; v_call: TRBV30; clone_size: .; cdr3_aa: CAWSVRGGAITTNTEAFF; cdr3_nt: TGTGCCTGGAGTGTACGGGGGGGGGCCATCACTACGAACACTGAAGCTTTCTTT
j_call: TRBJ2-7; d_call: .; v_call: TRBV5-8; clone_size: .; cdr3_aa: CASSFYRDPYEQYF; cdr3_nt: TGTGCCAGCAGCTTCTACAGGGACCCCTACGAGCAGTACTTC
j_call: TRBJ2-3; d_call: .; v_call: TRBV5-6; clone_size: few; cdr3_aa: CASSLVRVDTQYF; cdr3_nt: TGTGCCAGCAGCTTGGTACGGGTGGATACGCAGTATTTT
j_call: TRBJ2-3; d_call: .; v_call: TRBV28; clone_size: .; cdr3_aa: CASSSPSLADTQYF; cdr3_nt: TGTGCCAGCAGTTCCCCCTCTTTAGCAGATACGCAGTATTTT